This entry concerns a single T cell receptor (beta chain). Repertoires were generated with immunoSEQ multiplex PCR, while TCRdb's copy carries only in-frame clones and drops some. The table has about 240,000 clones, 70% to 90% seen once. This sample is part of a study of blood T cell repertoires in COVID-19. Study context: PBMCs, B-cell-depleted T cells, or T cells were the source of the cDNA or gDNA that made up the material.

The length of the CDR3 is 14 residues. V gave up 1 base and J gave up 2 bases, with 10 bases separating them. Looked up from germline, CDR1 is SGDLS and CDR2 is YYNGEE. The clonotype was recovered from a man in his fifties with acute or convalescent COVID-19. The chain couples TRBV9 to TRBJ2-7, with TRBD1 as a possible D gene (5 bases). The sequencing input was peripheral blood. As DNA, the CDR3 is TGTGCCAGCAGCGTATCCCAGGGTGCCTACGAGCAGTACTTC. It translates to CASSVSQGAYEQYF.